The 25 T cell receptor beta chains listed next were all sequenced from one sample in a study of lymphopenia after photon versus proton radiotherapy. Sequencing was performed with immunoSEQ multiplex PCR; in TCRdb, only in-frame clones are kept and a portion is missing. Counted here are over 50,000 clones, about 90% occurring once; the ten biggest clones make up about 2%. The sample was peripheral blood, taken from a patient treated with photon-based radiotherapy. The receptors shown here come from a man aged 40-49 years with gastric cancer.

The CDR3 sequence: CASDLGGGNYGYTF. CDR3 nucleotides: TGTGCCAGCGATCTTGGGGGAGGTAACTATGGCTACACCTTC. The chain employs TRBV5-6 and TRBJ1-2, with D perhaps TRBD1 (5 bases). Germline values: CDR1 SGHDT, CDR2 YYEEEE. Trimming left V 7 bases short and J 1 base short, with 14 bases between. CDR3 size: 14 residues.

V usage is TRBV10-3 and J usage is TRBJ2-5, with a possible D match to TRBD1 (6 bases). The germline CDR1 and CDR2 sequences are ENHRY and SYGVKD. The CDR3 runs to 13 residues. The V end was cut by 3 bases, the J end by 7 bases, with 12 bases between. The CDR3 nucleotides are TGTGCCATCAGTGACAGGGGAAACCCGACCCAGTACTTC. Protein product: CAISDRGNPTQYF.

This clone has just a few counts. The chain couples TRBV18 to TRBJ2-1, with D possibly matching TRBD2 (6 bases). Germline assignment: CDR1 KGHSH and CDR2 LQKENI. This CDR3 contains 14 residues. Trimming shortened V by 2 bases and J by 7 bases, and 12 bases separated the two germline ends. The CDR3 sequence: CASSPGGLDNEQFF. The CDR3 coding sequence is TGTGCCAGCTCACCAGGGGGACTCGATAATGAGCAGTTCTTC.

The chain combines TRBV10-3 with TRBJ1-1, with 7 bases fitting TRBD1. The trim removed 7 bases at V and 1 base at J, leaving 9 bases unmatched. The germline gives CDR1 ENHRY, CDR2 SYGVKD. The CDR3 loop spans 15 amino acids. CDR3 sequence: CAITRGRGENTEAFF. Written as DNA, the CDR3 is TGTGCCATCACCCGAGGCAGGGGGGAGAACACTGAAGCTTTCTTT.

In this sample, this clone turned up once. The chain uses TRBV9 and TRBJ2-2; D call uncertain. The CDR3 is 13 residues long. Trimming stripped 0 bases from V and 5 bases from J, with 5 bases between. Germline lookup yields CDR1 SGDLS and CDR2 YYNGEE. DNA for the CDR3: TGTGCCAGCAGCGTAGCGGGTACCGGGGAGCTGTTTTTT. It is translated as CASSVAGTGELFF.

The rearrangement links TRBV7-2 to TRBJ1-2, with a tentative D call TRBD1 (6 bases). Germline values: CDR1 SGHTA, CDR2 FQGNSA. CDR3 size: 14 residues. With 8 bases removed from V and 4 bases from J, the gap between germline ends came to 17 bases. The CDR3 DNA reads TGTGCCAGCGCCGAAGGGGGGGGGCTCTATGGCTACACCTTC. This gives the protein CASAEGGGLYGYTF. The variable domain in full, with the rest retrieved from reference TRBV7-2 and TRBJ1-2, is GAGVSQSPSNKVTEKGKDVELRCDPISGHTALYWYRQSLGQGLEFLIYFQGNSAPDKSGLPSDRFSAERTGGSVSTLTIQRTQQEDSAVYLCASAEGGGLYGYTFGSGTRLTVV.

The chain's CDR3 is CASSIQGDTGELFF. The CDR3 DNA reads as TGTGCCAGTAGTATACAGGGGGACACCGGGGAGCTGTTTTTT. The J gene is TRBJ2-2, the V gene TRBV19, with 7 bases fitting TRBD1. This CDR3 comprises 14 residues. Germline V gene data show CDR1 as LNHDA and CDR2 as SQIVND (reference sequence). Trimming removed 2 bases from V and 3 bases from J; junction bases left unmatched: 0.

This clone appeared once. The V gene is TRBV19, the J gene TRBJ2-4; D is undetermined. The CDR3 length is 16 residues. The V end lost 5 bases, the J end lost 0 bases, and 14 bases lay between the germline ends. Germline CDR1 reads LNHDA; CDR2 reads SQIVND (reference sequence). The CDR3 spells CASSPTASLAKNIQYF. CDR3 DNA: TGTGCCAGTAGTCCCACAGCCAGTCTAGCCAAAAACATTCAGTACTTC.

This clone came up once. V gene TRBV4-2 combines with J gene TRBJ2-7, with D unresolved. V was cut by 3 bases and J by 2 bases, with 8 bases left in between. CDR3 size: 13 residues. The germline V gene encodes CDR1 LGHNA and CDR2 YNFKEQ. As DNA, the CDR3 is TGTGCCAGCAGCCAGTCGTATACCTACGAGCAGTACTTC. Encoded protein: CASSQSYTYEQYF.

The chain is built from TRBV5-4 and TRBJ2-1; 10 nucleotides line up with TRBD2. V lost 5 bases, J lost 10 bases, and 18 bases stayed unmatched. The CDR3 contains 17 residues. Looked up from germline, CDR1 is SGHNT and CDR2 is YYREEE (reference sequence). CDR3 nucleotides: TGTGCCAGCAGTCTCCCCCCCAGCGGGGGGGCCCCTAGGGAGCAGTTCTTC. Its translation: CASSLPPSGGAPREQFF.

The V and J genes are TRBV30 and TRBJ2-7, with 7 positions matching TRBD1. Germline loops: CDR1 GTSNPN, CDR2 SVGIG (reference sequence). This CDR3 has 14 residues. The V gene end was trimmed by 3 bases and the J gene end by 7 bases; junction bases not matched to a gene: 12. CDR3 sequence: CAWRDPGQSNEQYF. The DNA of the CDR3 is TGTGCCTGGAGGGATCCGGGACAGTCTAATGAGCAGTACTTC.

This clone appeared a single time. The chain uses TRBV27 and TRBJ1-1; 9 nucleotides align to TRBD1. This CDR3 spans 17 amino acids. The germline CDR1 and CDR2 sequences are MNHEY and SMNVEV (reference sequence). V lost 3 bases, J lost 5 bases, and 13 bases stayed unmatched. CDR3 amino acids: CASSFSGQGGRGTEAFF. In DNA, the CDR3 is TGTGCCAGCAGTTTCTCGGGACAGGGAGGCAGAGGGACTGAAGCTTTCTTT.

The chain uses TRBV19 and TRBJ1-5; 9 bases map to TRBD1. Trimming took 3 bases from V and 5 from J; bases not matched to a gene: 8. This CDR3 is built from 16 residues. From germline, CDR1 is LNHDA and CDR2 SQIVND (reference sequence). CDR3 loop: CASSIGDRVGDQPQHF. The DNA of the CDR3 is TGTGCCAGTAGTATTGGGGACAGGGTTGGTGATCAGCCCCAGCATTTT.

This clone occurred once. J is TRBJ2-3 and V is TRBV6-5; 10 bases are shared with TRBD1. J gave up 3 bases and V 7 bases, and 4 bases lay outside the gene matches. This CDR3 spans 14 amino acids. Germline loops: CDR1 MNHEY, CDR2 SVGAGI. CDR3 bases: TGTGCCAGCACGGACAGGGGGTTGACAGATACGCAGTATTTT. Its translation: CASTDRGLTDTQYF.

CDR3 residues: CASTRTGRDGNTEAFF. The DNA of the CDR3 is TGTGCCAGCACCCGGACAGGGCGTGACGGGAACACTGAAGCTTTCTTT. The chain couples TRBV19 to TRBJ1-1; 8 nucleotides line up with TRBD1. CDR3 length: 16 amino acids. V lost 9 bases and J lost 1; bases outside the gene matches: 13. Germline CDR1 and CDR2: LNHDA and SQIVND (reference sequence).

This clone showed up just once. This sequence joins TRBV19 and TRBJ1-4; TRBD1 agrees at 7 bases. CDR3 length: 18 amino acids. Trimming cost V 3 bases and J 8 bases; bases outside gene matches: 18. Germline values: CDR1 LNHDA, CDR2 SQIVND (reference sequence). CDR3 amino acids: CASSIDRAIGTATEKLFF. The CDR3 DNA reads TGTGCCAGTAGTATTGACAGGGCGATAGGCACGGCGACGGAAAAACTGTTTTTT.

This clone was detected only once. The chain is built from TRBV25-1 and TRBJ1-1; TRBD1 matches 8 bases. Trimming at V came to 8 bases and at J to 8 bases, leaving 4 bases not matched to a gene. The germline V gene has CDR1 MGHDK and CDR2 SYGVNS. The CDR3 totals 11 residues. Written as DNA, the CDR3 is TGTGCCAGCGCAACAGGGGGAGAAGCTTTCTTT. Amino acids: CASATGGEAFF.

The gene calls are TRBV18 and TRBJ1-4; TRBD1 is a possible D gene (6 bases). Trimming left V 3 bases short and J 0 bases short, with 14 bases between. CDR3 length equals 17 residues. Germline V CDR1 and CDR2: KGHSH, LQKENI. CDR3 coding DNA: TGTGCCAGCTCACCCCGGGGGCGGACCGCAACTAATGAAAAACTGTTTTTT. It is translated as CASSPRGRTATNEKLFF.

The rearrangement uses TRBV2 and TRBJ2-7; D is tentatively TRBD1 or TRBD2 (5 bases each). The CDR3 has 13 residues. The germline V gene has CDR1 SNHLY and CDR2 FYNNEI. Trimming pared 8 bases from V and 7 bases from J, leaving 18 bases between. The CDR3: CASVGQLEGEQYF. In nucleotides, the CDR3 is TGTGCCAGCGTTGGACAACTCGAGGGGGAGCAGTACTTC.

This clone has a single count. The rearrangement links TRBV9 to TRBJ2-2; TRBD1 matches 8 bases. The J segment lost 7 bases and the V segment lost 0 bases, leaving 5 bases of the junction unmatched. The CDR3 runs 15 residues. Germline V gene sequence: CDR1 SGDLS, CDR2 YYNGEE. The CDR3 nucleotides read TGTGCCAGCAGCGTAGAGGACAGGGTCCGCGGGGAGCTGTTTTTT. It translates to CASSVEDRVRGELFF.

The chain joins TRBV29-1 to TRBJ2-1, with D tentatively TRBD2 (6 bases). The CDR3 has 17 residues. Trimming took off 2 bases at V and 0 bases at J, with 17 bases between the two ends. CDR1 is SQVTM and CDR2 is ANQGSEA in the germline V gene. CDR3 region: CSVENPFRGSSYNEQFF. CDR3 nucleotides: TGCAGCGTTGAAAACCCCTTCCGGGGGAGCTCCTACAATGAGCAGTTCTTC.

This clone has more than one count but fewer than ten. The rearrangement uses TRBV6-4 and TRBJ1-1, with unresolved D. V dropped 7 bases and J dropped 4 bases, with 16 bases sitting between them. The V gene's germline CDR1 is MRHNA and CDR2 SNTAGT. The CDR3 runs to 14 residues. The CDR3 region has the DNA TGTGCCAGCACCCCCGGAGGTGCTGGCACTGAAGCTTTCTTT. Its protein product is CASTPGGAGTEAFF.

The chain has TRBV7-2 and TRBJ2-6; no clear D. V lost 8 bases and J lost 0, with 11 bases in between. The CDR3 sequence is 15 residues long. Germline V gene sequence: CDR1 SGHTA, CDR2 FQGNSA. The CDR3 sequence: CASGVWGSGANVLTF. The CDR3 nucleotides read TGTGCCAGCGGCGTGTGGGGCTCTGGGGCCAACGTCCTGACTTTC.

The chain has TRBV4-2 and TRBJ2-3, with a weak D call TRBD1 (5 bases). The CDR3 spans 13 residues. The ends were cut back, 9 bases at V and 2 bases at J, with 12 bases in the middle. From germline, CDR1 is LGHNA and CDR2 YNFKEQ. For the CDR3, the DNA is TGTGCCAGTAGAGACAGATCCACAGATACGCAGTATTTT. Its protein product is CASRDRSTDTQYF.

V and J are TRBV18 and TRBJ2-7; 7 bases line up with TRBD2. This CDR3 has 12 residues. V gave up 5 bases and J gave up 4 bases; unmatched junction bases: 2. CDR1 is KGHSH and CDR2 is LQKENI in the germline V gene. The CDR3 reads CASSSGGYEQYF. In DNA, the CDR3 is TGTGCCAGCTCATCGGGAGGATACGAGCAGTACTTC.